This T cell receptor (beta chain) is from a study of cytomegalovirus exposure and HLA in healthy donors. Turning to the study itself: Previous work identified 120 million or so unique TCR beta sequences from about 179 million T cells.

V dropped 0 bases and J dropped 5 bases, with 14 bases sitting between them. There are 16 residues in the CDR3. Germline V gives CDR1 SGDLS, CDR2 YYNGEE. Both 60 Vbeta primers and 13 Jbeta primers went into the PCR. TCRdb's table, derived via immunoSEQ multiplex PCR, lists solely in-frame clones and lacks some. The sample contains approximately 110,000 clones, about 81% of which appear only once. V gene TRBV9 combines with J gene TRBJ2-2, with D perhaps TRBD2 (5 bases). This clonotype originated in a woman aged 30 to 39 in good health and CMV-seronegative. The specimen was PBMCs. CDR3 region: CASSVDPGVFTGELFF. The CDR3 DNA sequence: TGTGCCAGCAGCGTAGACCCCGGGGTTTTTACCGGGGAGCTGTTTTTT.